The 4 T cell receptor beta chains below were found in one sample sequenced in a study of T cell responses to AZD1222 COVID-19 vaccine. Clones were sequenced by immunoSEQ multiplex PCR, and TCRdb holds only the in-frame ones, with some missing. The sample holds about 150,000 clones, 90% to 95% seen once. Sequencing was performed on peripheral blood, taken 28 days after the second AZD1222 dose. These receptors were collected from an adult who received the AZD1222 COVID-19 vaccine.

The J gene is TRBJ1-2, the V gene TRBV19; D possibly corresponds to TRBD1 (5 bases). V gave up 3 bases and J gave up 7 bases, with 15 bases separating them. The CDR3 totals 14 residues. Germline CDR1 is LNHDA and CDR2 is SQIVND (reference sequence). The CDR3 reads CASSMGRGSAGYTF. The CDR3 bases are TGTGCCAGTAGTATGGGTCGGGGGTCGGCTGGCTACACCTTC.

This clone showed up just once. This chain uses TRBV29-1 with TRBJ2-7, with D perhaps TRBD2 (5 bases). The CDR3 spans 11 residues. The V gene lost 3 bases and the J gene lost 3 bases, with 6 bases spanning the gap. The germline CDR1 and CDR2 sequences are SQVTM and ANQGSEA. CDR3: CSVDRGYEQYF. CDR3 coding DNA: TGCAGCGTTGATCGGGGCTACGAGCAGTACTTC.

This chain connects TRBV27 to TRBJ2-7; D is tentatively TRBD1 or TRBD2 (5 bases each). CDR3 length equals 15 residues. The germline CDR1 and CDR2 sequences are MNHEY and SMNVEV (reference sequence). Between the trimmed V and J ends, which lost 5 bases and 3 bases, there was a span of 17 bases. CDR3 sequence (DNA): TGTGCCAGCAGTACCTCCGGGACGCGGTTCTACGAGCAGTACTTC. Protein product: CASSTSGTRFYEQYF.

The chain couples TRBV5-6 to TRBJ1-6; 8 bases fit TRBD1. CDR3 size: 15 residues. The J segment lost 5 bases and the V segment lost 2 bases, leaving 3 bases of the junction unmatched. Per the germline V gene, CDR1 is SGHDT and CDR2 is YYEEEE. The CDR3 DNA sequence: TGTGCCAGCAGCTTACAGGGGGTTAATAATTCACCCCTCCACTTT. Translated, it gives CASSLQGVNNSPLHF. The full variable domain, its missing parts supplied by reference TRBV5-6 and TRBJ1-6, is DAGVTQSPTHLIKTRGQQVTLRCSPKSGHDTVSWYQQALGQGPQFIFQYYEEEERQRGNFPDRFSGHQFPNYSSELNVNALLLGDSALYLCASSLQGVNNSPLHFGNGTRLTVT.